One and the same sample provided the 28 T cell receptor beta chains below, sequenced in a study of cytomegalovirus exposure and HLA in healthy donors. Vbeta (60) and Jbeta (13) primers were used in the PCR. TCRdb's copy holds only in-frame clones and misses some; the assay was immunoSEQ multiplex PCR. The data contain more than 95,000 clones, roughly 70% of them singletons. The source material was PBMCs. The receptors derive from a woman aged 50 to 60 in good health and CMV-seronegative.

J is TRBJ2-2 and V is TRBV6-4; TRBD1 matches at 8 bases. V dropped 6 bases and J dropped 3; count of bases not matched to a gene: 15. CDR3 length: 18 amino acids. Germline CDR1 MRHNA, CDR2 SNTAGT. The CDR3 loop is CASRGTGPSGEYTGELFF. The CDR3, as DNA: TGTGCCAGCAGAGGGACAGGTCCCTCCGGGGAGTACACCGGGGAGCTGTTTTTT.

This rearrangement joins TRBV7-8 to TRBJ2-1; the D gene is possibly TRBD1 (5 bases). The CDR3 runs to 11 residues. Germline CDR1 is SGHVS and CDR2 is FQNEAQ. The germline V and J ends were trimmed by 5 bases and 11 bases, with 10 bases remaining between them. The CDR3 region has the DNA TGTGCCAGCAGCCCAGGGTTTCAGCAGTTCTTC. Translation gives CASSPGFQQFF.

The rearrangement uses TRBV6-5 and TRBJ1-6, with unresolved D. The CDR3 has 15 amino acids. Germline values: CDR1 MNHEY, CDR2 SVGAGI. V lost 0 bases, J lost 5 bases, and 8 bases lay in between. The CDR3 region has the DNA TGTGCCAGCAGTTACTCCCCCAGAAATAATTCACCCCTCCACTTT. This sequence encodes CASSYSPRNNSPLHF.

This clone was counted only a few times. The chain recombines TRBV19 with TRBJ2-1; TRBD1 aligns across 8 bases. The trim removed 4 bases at V and 4 bases at J, leaving 3 bases unmatched. CDR1 LNHDA and CDR2 SQIVND come from the germline V gene (reference sequence). The CDR3 contains 14 residues. This CDR3 is CASSRDRRYNEQFF. CDR3 nucleotide sequence: TGTGCCAGTAGTAGGGACAGGCGATACAATGAGCAGTTCTTC.

The chain combines TRBV11-2 with TRBJ1-6; 8 positions match TRBD1. The CDR3 has 15 residues. Looked up from germline, CDR1 is SGHAT and CDR2 is FQNNGV. The V and J ends lost 5 bases and 10 bases, in that order; junction bases with no gene match: 10. The DNA for the CDR3 is TGTGCCAGCAGCGCAAGGGACAGGTTCTTGTCACCCCTCCACTTT. It yields the protein CASSARDRFLSPLHF.

V usage is TRBV18 and J usage is TRBJ2-2; 12 bases line up with TRBD2. After removal of 2 bases from V and 0 bases from J, the junction contained 4 bases not matched to a gene. The CDR3 extends over 18 amino acids. In germline, CDR1 is KGHSH, CDR2 LQKENI. CDR3 region: CASSPSTSGSSNTGELFF. The CDR3 DNA reads TGTGCCAGCTCACCATCGACTAGCGGGAGTTCGAACACCGGGGAGCTGTTTTTT.

In its sample, this clone was seen a few times. V is TRBV25-1 and J is TRBJ2-5; 8 nucleotides align to TRBD2. Germline trimming cut 7 bases from V and 3 bases from J; bases unmatched to any gene: 4. CDR3 length: 13 amino acids. CDR1 and CDR2 (germline): MGHDK, SYGVNS. CDR3 region: CASTSGGEETQYF. CDR3 coding DNA: TGTGCCAGCACTTCGGGGGGGGAAGAGACCCAGTACTTC.

The rearrangement uses TRBV4-1 and TRBJ2-7, with TRBD2 matching over 7 bases. V gave up 0 bases and J gave up 5 bases; unmatched junction bases: 7. CDR1 is MGHRA and CDR2 is YSYEKL in the germline V gene. The CDR3 length is 15 residues. The CDR3 protein is CASSQEHERGDEQYF. The DNA for the CDR3 is TGCGCCAGCAGCCAAGAGCACGAGCGGGGAGACGAGCAGTACTTC.

The V gene is TRBV29-1, the J gene TRBJ2-7; 8 bases are a match to TRBD2. Germline CDR1 SQVTM, CDR2 ANQGSEA. V trimming: 2 bases; J trimming: 7 bases; junction bases outside the gene matches: 7. This CDR3 contains 13 residues. The CDR3 loop reads CSVEFGGAGEQYF. In DNA, the CDR3 is TGCAGCGTTGAATTCGGGGGGGCGGGTGAGCAGTACTTC.

The CDR3 protein is CASTRQGLTYEQYF. CDR3 bases: TGTGCCAGCACCCGACAGGGATTGACCTACGAGCAGTACTTC. The rearrangement joins TRBV28 to TRBJ2-7; 7 bases map to TRBD1. There are 14 residues in the CDR3. The V and J ends lost 7 bases and 2 bases, in that order; junction bases with no gene match: 8. Germline assignment: CDR1 MDHEN and CDR2 SYDVKM.

The genes are TRBV19 and TRBJ1-3, with D perhaps matching TRBD1 (5 bases). This CDR3 has 13 amino acids. V lost 5 bases and J lost 3, with 8 bases in between. The germline gives CDR1 LNHDA, CDR2 SQIVND (reference sequence). Here the CDR3 DNA reads TGTGCCAGTAGTCAGGGCCGTGGAAACACCATATATTTT. Its translation is CASSQGRGNTIYF.

In its sample, this clone was seen a few times. This CDR3 reads CASSLGERYGYTF. The CDR3 DNA follows: TGCGCCAGCAGCTTGGGGGAGAGATATGGCTACACCTTC. This rearrangement joins TRBV5-1 to TRBJ1-2; D call uncertain. This CDR3 contains 13 residues. V was pared by 0 bases and J by 5 bases, with 8 bases between. Germline V lookup: CDR1 SGHRS, CDR2 YFSETQ.

This clone occurred a few times. The rearrangement links TRBV5-1 to TRBJ1-2; D gene uncertain. Looked up from germline, CDR1 is SGHRS and CDR2 is YFSETQ. This CDR3 is built from 13 residues. V was pared by 0 bases and J by 2 bases, with 5 bases between. In nucleotides, the CDR3 is TGCGCCAGCAGCTTGGACATAAACTATGGCTACACCTTC. Translation gives CASSLDINYGYTF.

V usage is TRBV4-2 and J usage is TRBJ1-4; D is unclear. This CDR3 has 15 amino acids. Germline V lookup: CDR1 LGHNA, CDR2 YNFKEQ. Trimming shortened V by 0 bases and J by 2 bases, and 7 bases separated the two germline ends. The CDR3 DNA follows: TGTGCCAGCAGCCAAGATCTCTCGACTAATGAAAAACTGTTTTTT. This codes for CASSQDLSTNEKLFF.

The V gene is TRBV11-3, the J gene TRBJ2-7; the D is unclear. In germline, CDR1 is SGHNT, CDR2 YENEEA. Trimming stripped 5 bases from V and 8 bases from J, with 22 bases between. This CDR3 has 15 amino acids. The CDR3 coding sequence is TGTGCCAGCAGCCTATGGGTCACTACGCCTTACCAGCAGTACTTC. This encodes CASSLWVTTPYQQYF. Complete variable domain (other parts from reference TRBV11-3 and TRBJ2-7): EAGVVQSPRYKIIEKKQPVAFWCNPISGHNTLYWYLQNLGQGPELLIRYENEEAVDDSQLPKDRFSAERLKGVDSTLKIQPAELGDSAVYLCASSLWVTTPYQQYFGPGTRLTVT.

This clone was detected only a few times. The V and J genes are TRBV4-2 and TRBJ1-3; D is uncertain. This CDR3 is 16 amino acids long. Germline lookup yields CDR1 LGHNA and CDR2 YNFKEQ. V was pared by 0 bases and J by 9 bases, with 18 bases between. The CDR3 bases are TGTGCCAGCAGCCAAGATGCTTACAGAACCCTGGGCACCATATATTTT. The encoded protein is CASSQDAYRTLGTIYF.

This rearrangement joins TRBV27 to TRBJ1-2; the match to TRBD1 covers 7 bases. CDR1 MNHEY and CDR2 SMNVEV come from the germline V gene (reference sequence). V lost 0 bases and J lost 6; bases outside the gene matches: 10. This CDR3 is built from 16 residues. The CDR3 loop reads CASSLSGGGRGNGYTF. The CDR3, as DNA: TGTGCCAGCAGTTTATCGGGCGGAGGCAGGGGGAATGGCTACACCTTC.

The genes are TRBV7-3 and TRBJ2-7, with a possible D match to TRBD1 (6 bases). Germline loops: CDR1 SGHTA, CDR2 FQGTGA. The CDR3 runs 14 residues. V lost 4 bases to trimming and J lost 7 bases, with 17 bases between them. In DNA form, the CDR3 reads TGTGCCAGCAGCTATCAAGCAGGGGCAGAGGAGCAGTACTTC. This translates into CASSYQAGAEEQYF.

The J gene is TRBJ1-2, the V gene TRBV19; D perhaps matches TRBD1 (5 bases). This CDR3 comprises 13 residues. The V and J ends lost 8 bases and 3 bases respectively, with 13 bases between them. The germline V gene encodes CDR1 LNHDA and CDR2 SQIVND (reference sequence). The CDR3 coding sequence is TGTGCCAGTGTGGACACACTACACTATGGCTACACCTTC. This translates into CASVDTLHYGYTF.

There are a few counts of this clone. The J gene is TRBJ1-5, the V gene TRBV6-5; D may be TRBD1 (6 bases). CDR1 is MNHEY and CDR2 is SVGAGI in the germline V gene. Trimming shortened V by 6 bases and J by 5 bases, and 17 bases separated the two germline ends. The CDR3 length is 15 residues. In DNA form, the CDR3 reads TGTGCCAGCAGGCCGATAGACAGGTTGGATCAGCCCCAGCATTTT. Amino acids: CASRPIDRLDQPQHF.

The chain couples TRBV7-3 to TRBJ2-5; no reliable D call. V shed 2 bases and J shed 3 bases, with 7 bases lying between them. Germline CDR1 is SGHTA and CDR2 is FQGTGA. CDR3 size: 13 residues. Written as DNA, the CDR3 is TGTGCCAGCAGCTTAGGCATCAAAGAGACCCAGTACTTC. It yields the protein CASSLGIKETQYF.

The gene calls are TRBV2 and TRBJ1-2; no reliable D call. This CDR3 has 12 residues. Trimming removed 6 bases from V and 6 bases from J, with 11 bases in between. Germline V lookup: CDR1 SNHLY, CDR2 FYNNEI. The chain's CDR3 is CASRVLGHGYTF. CDR3 nucleotide sequence: TGTGCCAGCAGGGTTTTGGGCCATGGCTACACCTTC.

The chain recombines TRBV27 with TRBJ2-4; possible D gene TRBD2, 6 bases. The CDR3 consists of 13 residues. Germline V gene sequence: CDR1 MNHEY, CDR2 SMNVEV (reference sequence). Trimming removed 8 bases at V and 2 bases at J, with 10 bases between. CDR3 sequence (DNA): TGTGCCAGCCAACTAGCCTCCAAAAACATTCAGTACTTC. It codes for CASQLASKNIQYF.

This sequence joins TRBV27 and TRBJ1-1; 7 bases are a match to TRBD1. Germline trimming cut 5 bases from V and 4 bases from J; bases unmatched to any gene: 13. The CDR3 covers 16 residues. Germline CDR1 and CDR2: MNHEY and SMNVEV (reference sequence). For the CDR3, the DNA is TGTGCCAGCAGTCGAGACAGGGAAAGGGTCGGCACTGAAGCTTTCTTT. It is translated as CASSRDRERVGTEAFF.

V usage is TRBV23-1 and J usage is TRBJ1-5; D remains unclear. TRBV23-1 is recorded as an ORF, its role being uncertain. This CDR3 has 18 amino acids. V was cut by 1 base and J by 2 bases, with 18 bases left in between. The CDR3 nucleotides are TGCGCCAGCAGTCAATTTAGCCCCCGACCAAGTTGCAATCAGCCCCAGCATTTT. It translates to CASSQFSPRPSCNQPQHF.

This clone has only a few counts. This chain joins TRBV7-6 and TRBJ2-2; the match to TRBD1 covers 7 bases. Germline loops: CDR1 SGHVS, CDR2 FNYEAQ. This CDR3 region has 14 residues. With 7 bases clipped from V and 7 bases from J, the junction kept 9 bases outside the gene matches. CDR3 amino acids: CASTRGRQDGELFF. CDR3 nucleotides: TGTGCCAGCACAAGGGGGCGCCAGGACGGGGAGCTGTTTTTT.

V is TRBV7-9 and J is TRBJ2-2, with D uncertain. The CDR3 is 12 residues long. V shed 4 bases and J shed 6 bases, with 6 bases lying between them. CDR1 and CDR2 from the germline V gene are SEHNR and FQNEAQ (reference sequence). The CDR3 sequence is CASSWLAGELFF. DNA for the CDR3: TGTGCCAGCAGCTGGCTTGCCGGGGAGCTGTTTTTT.

This clone was observed a single time. The V and J genes are TRBV18 and TRBJ1-2; D gene ambiguous. CDR1 and CDR2 (germline): KGHSH, LQKENI. V was clipped by 5 bases and J by 1 base, with 8 bases between them. This CDR3 spans 13 amino acids. In DNA, the CDR3 is TGTGCCAGCTCATCGACACTTAACTATGGCTACACCTTC. This sequence encodes CASSSTLNYGYTF.